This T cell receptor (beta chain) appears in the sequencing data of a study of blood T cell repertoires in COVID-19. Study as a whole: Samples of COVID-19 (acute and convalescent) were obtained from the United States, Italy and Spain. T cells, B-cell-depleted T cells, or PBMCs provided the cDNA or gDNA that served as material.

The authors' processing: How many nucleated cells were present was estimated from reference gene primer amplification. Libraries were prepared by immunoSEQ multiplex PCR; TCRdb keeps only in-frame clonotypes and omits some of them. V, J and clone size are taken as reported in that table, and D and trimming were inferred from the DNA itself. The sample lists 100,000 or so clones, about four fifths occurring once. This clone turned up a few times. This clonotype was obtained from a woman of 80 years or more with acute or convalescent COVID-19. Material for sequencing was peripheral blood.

CDR3 amino acids: CASSGDNYGYTF. Here the CDR3 DNA reads TGTGCCAGCAGCGGTGACAATTATGGCTACACCTTC. V usage is TRBV2 and J usage is TRBJ1-2; no firm D call. Germline loops: CDR1 SNHLY, CDR2 FYNNEI. The CDR3 is made up of 12 amino acids. V lost 6 bases and J 5 bases, leaving 10 bases between the germline ends.